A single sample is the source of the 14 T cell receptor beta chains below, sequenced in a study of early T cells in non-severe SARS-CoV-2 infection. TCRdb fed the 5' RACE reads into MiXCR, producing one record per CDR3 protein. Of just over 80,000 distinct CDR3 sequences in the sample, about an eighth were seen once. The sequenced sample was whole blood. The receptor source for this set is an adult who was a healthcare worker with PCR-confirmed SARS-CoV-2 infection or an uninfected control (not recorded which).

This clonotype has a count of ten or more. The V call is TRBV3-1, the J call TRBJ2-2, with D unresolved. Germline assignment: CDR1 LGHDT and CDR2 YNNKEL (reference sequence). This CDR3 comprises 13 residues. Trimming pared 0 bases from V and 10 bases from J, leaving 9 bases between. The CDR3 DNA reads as TGTGCCAGCAGCCAAGATCAAGGCGAGGAGCTGTTTTTT. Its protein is CASSQDQGEELFF.

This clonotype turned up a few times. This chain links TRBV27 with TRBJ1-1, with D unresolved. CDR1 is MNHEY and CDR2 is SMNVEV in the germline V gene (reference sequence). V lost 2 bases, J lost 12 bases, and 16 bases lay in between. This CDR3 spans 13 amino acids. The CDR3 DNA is TGTGCCAGCAGTTTAACCCCCAGCAGTAGGACTTTCTTT. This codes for CASSLTPSSRTFF.

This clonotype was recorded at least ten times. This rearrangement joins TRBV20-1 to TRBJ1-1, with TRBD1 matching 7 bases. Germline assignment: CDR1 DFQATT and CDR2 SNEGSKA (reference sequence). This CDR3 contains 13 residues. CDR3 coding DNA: TGCACTACCCGGACAGGATCGAACACTGAAGCTTTCTTT. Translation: CTTRTGSNTEAFF.

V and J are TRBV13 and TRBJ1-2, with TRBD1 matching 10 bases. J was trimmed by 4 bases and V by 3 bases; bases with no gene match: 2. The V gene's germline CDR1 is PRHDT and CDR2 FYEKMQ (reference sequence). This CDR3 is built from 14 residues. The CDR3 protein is CASSLGTGAYGYTF. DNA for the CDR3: TGTGCCAGCAGCTTGGGGACAGGGGCCTATGGCTACACCTTC.

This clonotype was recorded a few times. CDR3 nucleotide sequence: TGTGCCAGCAGCTTAAGGCGGGGGCCCTACGAGCAGTACTTC. Protein product: CASSLRRGPYEQYF. The rearrangement joins TRBV7-2 to TRBJ2-7, with D perhaps matching TRBD2 (7 bases). This CDR3 has 14 residues. Looked up from germline, CDR1 is SGHTA and CDR2 is FQGNSA. Trimming removed 2 bases at V and 2 bases at J, with 10 bases between.

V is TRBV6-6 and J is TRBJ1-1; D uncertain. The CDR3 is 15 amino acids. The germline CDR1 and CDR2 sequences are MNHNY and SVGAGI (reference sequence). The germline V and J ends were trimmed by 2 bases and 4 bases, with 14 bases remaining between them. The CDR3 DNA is TGTGCCAGCAGTTACCCCATATCAGGAGGCACTGAAGCTTTCTTT. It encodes CASSYPISGGTEAFF.

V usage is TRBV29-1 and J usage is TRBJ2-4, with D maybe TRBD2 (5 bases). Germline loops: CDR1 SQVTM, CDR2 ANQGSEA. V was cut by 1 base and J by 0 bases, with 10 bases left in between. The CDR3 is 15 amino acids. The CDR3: CSVEAGEIAKNIQYF. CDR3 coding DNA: TGCAGCGTTGAAGCCGGGGAAATAGCCAAAAACATTCAGTACTTC.

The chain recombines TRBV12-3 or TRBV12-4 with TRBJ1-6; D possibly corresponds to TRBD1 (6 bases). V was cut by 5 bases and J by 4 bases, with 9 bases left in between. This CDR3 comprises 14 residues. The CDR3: CASSQDSYNSPLHF. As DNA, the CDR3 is TGTGCCAGCAGTCAGGACAGTTATAATTCACCCCTCCACTTT.

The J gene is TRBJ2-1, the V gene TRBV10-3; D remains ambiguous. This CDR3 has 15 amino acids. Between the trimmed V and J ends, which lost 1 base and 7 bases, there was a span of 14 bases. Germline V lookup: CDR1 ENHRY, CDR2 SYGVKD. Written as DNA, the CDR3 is TGTGCCATCAGTGAGTTCGAGTTATCGAAAAATGAGCAGTTCTTC. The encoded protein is CAISEFELSKNEQFF.

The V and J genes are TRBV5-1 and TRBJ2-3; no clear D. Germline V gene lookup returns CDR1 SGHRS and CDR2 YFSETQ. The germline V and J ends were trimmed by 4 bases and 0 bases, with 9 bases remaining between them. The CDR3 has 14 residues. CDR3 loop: CASSRDHSTDTQYF. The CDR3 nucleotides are TGCGCCAGCAGCCGAGATCATAGCACAGATACGCAGTATTTT. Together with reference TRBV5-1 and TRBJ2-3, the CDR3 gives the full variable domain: KAGVTQTPRYLIKTRGQQVTLSCSPISGHRSVSWYQQTPGQGLQFLFEYFSETQRNKGNFPGRFSGRQFSNSRSEMNVSTLELGDSALYLCASSRDHSTDTQYFGPGTRLTVL.

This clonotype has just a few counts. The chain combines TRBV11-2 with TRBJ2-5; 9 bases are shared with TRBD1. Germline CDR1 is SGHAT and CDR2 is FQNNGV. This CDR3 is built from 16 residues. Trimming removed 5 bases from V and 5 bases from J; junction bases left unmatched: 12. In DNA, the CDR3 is TGTGCCAGCAGCCCGCGCAGGGGACAGGGACGGGAGACCCAGTACTTC. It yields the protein CASSPRRGQGRETQYF.

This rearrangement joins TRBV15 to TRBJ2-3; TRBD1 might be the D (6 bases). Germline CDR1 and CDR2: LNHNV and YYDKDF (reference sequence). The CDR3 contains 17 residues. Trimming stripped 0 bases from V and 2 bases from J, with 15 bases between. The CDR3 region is CATSRDRRQDSTDTQYF. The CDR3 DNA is TGTGCCACCAGCAGAGATCGTCGACAGGACTCCACAGATACGCAGTATTTT.

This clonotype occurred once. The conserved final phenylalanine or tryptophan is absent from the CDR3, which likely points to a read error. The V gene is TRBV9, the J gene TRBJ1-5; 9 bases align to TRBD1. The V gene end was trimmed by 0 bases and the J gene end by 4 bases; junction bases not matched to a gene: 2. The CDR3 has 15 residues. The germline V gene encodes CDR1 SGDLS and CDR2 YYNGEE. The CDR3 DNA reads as TGTGCCAGCAGCGTAGGGGGGACAGGGAATCAGCCCCAGCATCTT. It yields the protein CASSVGGTGNQPQHL.

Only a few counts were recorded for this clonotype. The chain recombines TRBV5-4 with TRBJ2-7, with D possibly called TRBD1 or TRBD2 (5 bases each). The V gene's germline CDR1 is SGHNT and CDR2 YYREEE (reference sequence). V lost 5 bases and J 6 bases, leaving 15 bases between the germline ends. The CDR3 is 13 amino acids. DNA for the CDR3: TGTGCCAGCAGGTGGGACCCCAGGTCCGAGCAGTACTTC. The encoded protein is CASRWDPRSEQYF.